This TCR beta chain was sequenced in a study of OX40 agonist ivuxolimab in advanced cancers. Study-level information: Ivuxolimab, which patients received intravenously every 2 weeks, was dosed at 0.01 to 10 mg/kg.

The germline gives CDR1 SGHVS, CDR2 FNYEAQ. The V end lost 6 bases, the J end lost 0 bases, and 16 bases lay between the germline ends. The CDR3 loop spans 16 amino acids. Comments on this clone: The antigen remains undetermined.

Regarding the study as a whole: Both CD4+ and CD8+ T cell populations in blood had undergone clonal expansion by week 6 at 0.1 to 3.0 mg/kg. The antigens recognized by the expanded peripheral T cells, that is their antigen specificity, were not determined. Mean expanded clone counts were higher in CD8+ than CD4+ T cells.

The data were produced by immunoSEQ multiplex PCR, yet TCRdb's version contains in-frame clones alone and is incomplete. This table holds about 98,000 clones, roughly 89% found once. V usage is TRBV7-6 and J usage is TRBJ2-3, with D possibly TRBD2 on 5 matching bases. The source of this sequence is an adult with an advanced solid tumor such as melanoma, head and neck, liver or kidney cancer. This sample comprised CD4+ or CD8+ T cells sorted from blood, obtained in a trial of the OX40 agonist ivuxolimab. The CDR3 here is CASRATSGVSTDTQYF. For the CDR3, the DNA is TGTGCCAGCAGAGCTACTAGTGGGGTTAGCACAGATACGCAGTATTTT.